The subject of this entry is one T cell receptor beta chain. The data belong to a study of blood T cell repertoires in COVID-19. Study context: Specimens from acute and convalescent COVID-19 originated in the United States, Italy and Spain.

Assay used: immunoSEQ multiplex PCR; TCRdb lists only in-frame clones, some missing. The sample yields 350,000 to 450,000 clones, 86% seen once. The germline gives CDR1 MNHEY, CDR2 SVGEGT. There are 15 residues in the CDR3. Deletions cut 0 bases from V and 7 bases from J, with 15 bases between. The receptor was isolated from a woman aged 55-70 years with COVID-19, enrolled during active disease. The chain couples TRBV6-2 or TRBV6-3 to TRBJ2-5; a weak D match, TRBD2 (7 bases). The specimen was peripheral blood. CDR3 sequence reads: CASSYSVGGHGTQYF. CDR3 coding DNA: TGTGCCAGCAGTTACTCGGTGGGGGGGCACGGGACCCAGTACTTC.